What follows are 23 T cell receptor beta chains derived from one specimen sequenced in a study of CD8+ T cells in alopecia areata. Once RNA had been extracted, it was reverse transcribed into cDNA to act as the sequencing template. The method was immunoSEQ multiplex PCR; TCRdb's version includes in-frame clones alone and lacks a portion of them. The sample lists 190,000 or so clones, roughly 50% occurring once. Treatment in this sample: oral pan-JAK inhibitor, 5-10 mg twice daily. Specimen: CD8+ T cells sorted from blood, collected at week 24, from a patient treated with tofacitinib. All receptors derive from a human donor with alopecia areata.

The CDR3 bases are TGTGCCAGCAGTCGACCAAGAAACACCATATATTTT. It translates to CASSRPRNTIYF. This sequence joins TRBV6-5 and TRBJ1-3; no clear D gene. In germline, CDR1 is MNHEY, CDR2 SVGAGI. Trimming removed 5 bases from V and 5 bases from J, with 7 bases in between. The CDR3 runs to 12 residues.

The rearrangement links TRBV6-6 to TRBJ1-2; tentatively, D is TRBD1 (6 bases). From germline, CDR1 is MNHNY and CDR2 SVGAGI (reference sequence). The CDR3 contains 15 residues. Trimming took 8 bases from V and 4 from J, leaving 20 bases between them. The CDR3 bases are TGTGCCAGCCGGCCTCCAGGGGCGACCGTCTATGGCTACACCTTC. Translating gives CASRPPGATVYGYTF.

The chain uses TRBV9 and TRBJ2-3; D is perhaps TRBD1 (6 bases). In germline, CDR1 is SGDLS, CDR2 YYNGEE. Trimming took off 4 bases at V and 10 bases at J, with 16 bases between the two ends. The CDR3 extends over 13 amino acids. CDR3 amino acids: CASSPRTDQAQYF. In nucleotides, the CDR3 is TGTGCCAGCAGCCCTCGGACAGATCAGGCGCAGTATTTT.

The DNA for the CDR3 is TGCGCCAGCAGCCTCAGACAGGTCACAAGCCAAGAGACCCAGTACTTC. As protein: CASSLRQVTSQETQYF. The genes are TRBV4-1 and TRBJ2-5, with D perhaps matching TRBD1 (6 bases). Germline V lookup: CDR1 MGHRA, CDR2 YSYEKL. This CDR3 contains 16 residues. Trimming stripped 4 bases from V and 1 base from J, with 16 bases between.

This clone was observed a handful of times. The rearrangement links TRBV15 to TRBJ2-7; D tentatively reads TRBD1 or TRBD2 (7 bases each). Trimming took 6 bases from V and 3 from J, leaving 18 bases between them. The germline V gene has CDR1 LNHNV and CDR2 YYDKDF (reference sequence). This CDR3 has 15 residues. CDR3 protein: CATSPRQGGDYEQYF. The CDR3 DNA reads as TGTGCCACCAGTCCTAGACAGGGAGGGGACTACGAGCAGTACTTC.

V usage is TRBV7-8 and J usage is TRBJ2-3, with D possibly TRBD1 on 7 matching bases. V shed 5 bases and J shed 0 bases, with 15 bases lying between them. The germline gives CDR1 SGHVS, CDR2 FQNEAQ. This CDR3 is built from 16 residues. Written as DNA, the CDR3 is TGTGCCAGCAGCCACGCGCGGGACAGTAGCACAGATACGCAGTATTTT. Its translation: CASSHARDSSTDTQYF. The full variable domain, its missing parts supplied by reference TRBV7-8 and TRBJ2-3, is GAGVSQSPRYKVAKRGQDVALRCDPISGHVSLFWYQQALGQGPEFLTYFQNEAQLDKSGLPSDRFFAERPEGSVSTLKIQRTQQEDSAVYLCASSHARDSSTDTQYFGPGTRLTVL.

This clone was counted only a few times. The same CDR3 arises from other DNA sequences in this sample as well. The CDR3 spells CASSLAYEQYF. DNA of the CDR3: TGTGCCAGCAGCTTGGCGTACGAGCAGTACTTC. V usage is TRBV5-6 and J usage is TRBJ2-7; D not resolved. V shed 0 bases and J shed 4 bases, with 2 bases lying between them. From germline, CDR1 is SGHDT and CDR2 YYEEEE. The CDR3 extends over 11 amino acids.

The chain employs TRBV27 and TRBJ1-1; D might be TRBD1 (6 bases). CDR3 size: 13 residues. The V gene's germline CDR1 is MNHEY and CDR2 SMNVEV (reference sequence). Trimming stripped 8 bases from V and 7 bases from J, with 17 bases between. CDR3 protein: CASAQQGRFEAFF. DNA for the CDR3: TGTGCCAGCGCCCAACAGGGAAGGTTTGAAGCTTTCTTT.

The V and J genes are TRBV5-1 and TRBJ1-1, with a weak D call TRBD1 (6 bases). Germline V lookup: CDR1 SGHRS, CDR2 YFSETQ. V was clipped by 2 bases and J by 4 bases, with 6 bases between them. The CDR3 spans 12 residues. The DNA of the CDR3 is TGCGCCAGCAGCTTACAGGGCACTGAAGCTTTCTTT. It specifies CASSLQGTEAFF. The full variable domain, its missing parts supplied by reference TRBV5-1 and TRBJ1-1, is KAGVTQTPRYLIKTRGQQVTLSCSPISGHRSVSWYQQTPGQGLQFLFEYFSETQRNKGNFPGRFSGRQFSNSRSEMNVSTLELGDSALYLCASSLQGTEAFFGQGTRLTVV.

The chain has TRBV7-9 and TRBJ2-4; 8 bases match TRBD2. The CDR3 covers 17 residues. V trimming: 5 bases; J trimming: 0 bases; junction bases outside the gene matches: 9. Germline loops: CDR1 SEHNR, CDR2 FQNEAQ (reference sequence). The CDR3 reads CASSPNRGGLAKNIQYF. DNA for the CDR3: TGTGCCAGCAGCCCGAACCGGGGGGGACTAGCCAAAAACATTCAGTACTTC.

This chain connects TRBV2 to TRBJ1-6, with D perhaps matching TRBD1 (5 bases). Trimming stripped 4 bases from V and 8 bases from J, with 15 bases between. Germline values: CDR1 SNHLY, CDR2 FYNNEI. The CDR3 has 15 amino acids. The CDR3 loop is CASSASRDGYSPLHF. Here the CDR3 DNA reads TGTGCCAGCAGTGCGTCCAGGGATGGTTATTCACCCCTCCACTTT. The whole variable domain, filled in from reference TRBV2 and TRBJ1-6, reads EPEVTQTPSHQVTQMGQEVILRCVPISNHLYFYWYRQILGQKVEFLVSFYNNEISEKSEIFDDQFSVERPDGSNFTLKIRSTKLEDSAMYFCASSASRDGYSPLHFGNGTRLTVT.

This clone was picked up a small number of times. The chain employs TRBV29-1 and TRBJ2-5, with D uncertain. The CDR3 length is 11 residues. From germline, CDR1 is SQVTM and CDR2 ANQGSEA. V shed 7 bases and J shed 0 bases, with 6 bases lying between them. For the CDR3, the DNA is TGCAGCGCAAGGTACCAAGAGACCCAGTACTTC. This encodes CSARYQETQYF.

There are a few counts of this clone. The chain combines TRBV11-2 with TRBJ2-7; D is ambiguous. Trimming shortened V by 3 bases and J by 3 bases, and 6 bases separated the two germline ends. The CDR3 consists of 12 residues. The germline CDR1 and CDR2 sequences are SGHAT and FQNNGV. CDR3 in amino acids: CASSFVGYEQYF. In nucleotides, the CDR3 is TGTGCCAGCAGCTTTGTGGGCTACGAGCAGTACTTC. Full variable domain (remainder filled in from reference TRBV11-2 and TRBJ2-7): EAGVAQSPRYKIIEKRQSVAFWCNPISGHATLYWYQQILGQGPKLLIQFQNNGVVDDSQLPKDRFSAERLKGVDSTLKIQPAKLEDSAVYLCASSFVGYEQYFGPGTRLTVT.

The V gene is TRBV4-1, the J gene TRBJ2-2; D uncertain. The V end was cut by 1 base, the J end by 7 bases, with 4 bases between. This CDR3 contains 12 residues. Looked up from germline, CDR1 is MGHRA and CDR2 is YSYEKL. Written as DNA, the CDR3 is TGCGCCAGCAGCCAAGGGTACGGGGAGCTGTTTTTT. It is translated as CASSQGYGELFF.

Only a few counts were recorded for this clone. The chain combines TRBV7-3 with TRBJ2-7, with no clear D. With 6 bases removed from V and 12 bases from J, the gap between germline ends came to 15 bases. The germline V gene has CDR1 SGHTA and CDR2 FQGTGA. The CDR3 sequence is 11 residues long. DNA for the CDR3: TGTGCCAGCAGTTCCACCCCTGACCTGTACTTC. Amino acid sequence: CASSSTPDLYF.

The chain has TRBV10-3 and TRBJ2-1; weak D call: TRBD1 (5 bases). The V end lost 4 bases, the J end lost 3 bases, and 19 bases lay between the germline ends. Germline CDR1 ENHRY, CDR2 SYGVKD. This CDR3 is built from 17 residues. The CDR3 DNA is TGTGCCATCAGTGCCACCCGGGCCAGGGTCCACTACAATGAGCAGTTCTTC. Protein sequence: CAISATRARVHYNEQFF.

V usage is TRBV9 and J usage is TRBJ1-2, with TRBD1 as a possible D gene (5 bases). Per germline, CDR1 SGDLS and CDR2 YYNGEE. Trimming left V 5 bases short and J 10 bases short, with 9 bases between. This CDR3 has 10 residues. This CDR3 reads CASRGTDYTF. The CDR3 bases are TGTGCCAGCAGGGGGACCGACTACACCTTC.

V is TRBV10-3 and J is TRBJ2-7, with TRBD1 identical over 8 bases. This CDR3 region has 15 residues. The V segment lost 6 bases and the J segment 3 bases; nucleotides outside the gene matches: 10. Germline CDR1 reads ENHRY; CDR2 reads SYGVKD. The CDR3 loop is CAISPGTGPYYEQYF. The CDR3 DNA sequence: TGTGCCATCAGCCCCGGGACAGGACCCTACTACGAGCAGTACTTC.

This clone was observed a handful of times. J is TRBJ1-5 and V is TRBV27, with 7 bases matching TRBD1. Germline V gives CDR1 MNHEY, CDR2 SMNVEV (reference sequence). V shed 6 bases and J 5 bases; nucleotides not matched to a gene: 7. The CDR3 runs 14 residues. As DNA, the CDR3 is TGTGCCAGCAGCCTAACCAGGGGGTATCAGCCCCAGCATTTT. This gives the protein CASSLTRGYQPQHF.

This chain uses TRBV11-2 with TRBJ2-3, with 7 bases that match TRBD2. In germline, CDR1 is SGHAT, CDR2 FQNNGV. V was pared by 7 bases and J by 6 bases, with 4 bases of the junction left unmatched. This CDR3 contains 12 residues. The CDR3 sequence: CASTMGGDTQYF. The CDR3, as DNA: TGTGCCAGCACAATGGGAGGGGATACGCAGTATTTT.

The J gene is TRBJ2-1, the V gene TRBV7-9; D perhaps matches TRBD2 (7 bases). CDR1 and CDR2 from the germline V gene are SEHNR and FQNEAQ (reference sequence). Trimming removed 5 bases from V and 4 bases from J, with 15 bases in between. CDR3 size: 15 residues. The chain's CDR3 is CASSDGLGGYNEQFF. As DNA, the CDR3 is TGTGCCAGCAGCGACGGACTAGGGGGATACAATGAGCAGTTCTTC. The full variable domain, completed using reference TRBV7-9 and TRBJ2-1, is DTGVSQNPRHKITKRGQNVTFRCDPISEHNRLYWYRQTLGQGPEFLTYFQNEAQLEKSRLLSDRFSAERPKGSFSTLEIQRTEQGDSAMYLCASSDGLGGYNEQFFGPGTRLTVL.

This chain connects TRBV7-6 to TRBJ2-2, with D uncertain. The V and J ends lost 6 bases and 1 base respectively, with 0 bases between them. The length of the CDR3 is 11 residues. Germline loops: CDR1 SGHVS, CDR2 FNYEAQ. Here the CDR3 reads CASRNTGELFF. The CDR3 nucleotides are TGTGCCAGCAGGAACACCGGGGAGCTGTTTTTT. The full variable domain, in which reference TRBV7-6 and TRBJ2-2 provide the parts outside the CDR3, is GAGVSQSPRYKVTKRGQDVALRCDPISGHVSLYWYRQALGQGPEFLTYFNYEAQQDKSGLPNDRFSAERPEGSISTLTIQRTEQRDSAMYRCASRNTGELFFGEGSRLTVL.

This chain joins TRBV27 and TRBJ1-5; D is ambiguous. Trimming left V 7 bases short and J 4 bases short, with 8 bases between. CDR1 MNHEY and CDR2 SMNVEV come from the germline V gene (reference sequence). The CDR3 is 12 residues long. CDR3 bases: TGTGCCAGCAAAGGTGGGAATCAGCCCCAGCATTTT. Translated, it gives CASKGGNQPQHF.